Shown below are 32 T cell receptor beta chains from a single sample sequenced in a study of tumor and adjacent non-tumor tissue in lung cancer. This sample's RNA came from whole unsorted tissue. A modified ARM-PCR protocol with three rounds of nested PCR amplified TCRbeta. TCRdb passed the multiplex PCR reads through MiXCR, listing each CDR3 protein once. This table holds 220,000 or so distinct CDR3 sequences, over 55% found once. The material sequenced was lung tumor tissue. The receptors come from a man aged 60-69 years with non-small cell lung cancer.

Concerning this clonotype: Compared with germline, one end of the junction differs, possibly owing to a read error. CDR3 region: CAGGGNIGELFF. The CDR3 coding sequence is TGTGCGGGGGGCGGGAACATCGGGGAGCTGTTCTTT. This chain uses TRBV30 with TRBJ2-2; D may match TRBD1 or TRBD2 (6 bases each). The CDR3 totals 12 residues. The V gene's germline CDR1 is GTSNPN and CDR2 SVGIG (reference sequence). Full variable domain (outside the CDR3, taken from reference TRBV30 and TRBJ2-2): SQTIHQWPATLVQPVGSPLSLECTVEGTSNPNLYWYRQAAGRGLQLLFYSVGIGQISSEVPQNLSASRPQDRQFILSSKKLLLSDSGFYLCAGGGNIGELFFGEGSRLTVL.

The count of this clonotype is one. The chain employs TRBV20-1 and TRBJ1-1, with a tentative D call TRBD1 (6 bases). The CDR3 runs 16 residues. Germline CDR1 is DFQATT and CDR2 is SNEGSKA (reference sequence). V shed 3 bases and J shed 0 bases, with 17 bases lying between them. CDR3 in amino acids: CSARLTGSALNTEAFF. In nucleotides, the CDR3 is TGCAGTGCTAGGTTAACAGGGAGCGCCCTGAACACTGAAGCTTTCTTT.

This chain links TRBV11-3 with TRBJ2-3, with D possibly TRBD2 on 5 matching bases. Germline loops: CDR1 SGHNT, CDR2 YENEEA. Trimming took off 3 bases at V and 7 bases at J, with 17 bases between the two ends. The CDR3 has 15 residues. The CDR3 loop reads CASSFSSKAINTQYF. The CDR3 DNA is TGTGCCAGCAGCTTCTCTAGCAAGGCCATTAATACGCAGTATTTT. Drawing the rest from reference TRBV11-3 and TRBJ2-3, the complete variable domain is EAGVVQSPRYKIIEKKQPVAFWCNPISGHNTLYWYLQNLGQGPELLIRYENEEAVDDSQLPKDRFSAERLKGVDSTLKIQPAELGDSAVYLCASSFSSKAINTQYFGPGTRLTVL.

There are a few counts of this clonotype. A much larger clonotype is one base distant, so this may be a read error. V gene TRBV5-4 combines with J gene TRBJ2-3; a weak D match, TRBD1 (5 bases). This CDR3 is 15 amino acids long. Germline CDR1 and CDR2: SGHNT and YYREEE (reference sequence). V dropped 4 bases and J dropped 3 bases, with 15 bases sitting between them. The CDR3 DNA is TGTGCCAGCAGCCAGGAACTTGGGGCTACAGATACGCAGTATTTT. This gives the protein CASSQELGATDTQYF.

A remark on this clonotype: The junction does not match germline at one end; this may be a read error. This chain uses TRBV6-1 with TRBJ1-1; D call uncertain. This CDR3 contains 17 residues. Germline V gives CDR1 MNHNS, CDR2 SASEGT. The CDR3 region is CVSSARRAQVGITEAFF. The DNA of the CDR3 is TGTGTCAGCAGTGCCCGGCGGGCGCAGGTTGGGATCACTGAAGCTTTCTTT.

Concerning this clonotype itself: Mismatch with germline at one junction end may stem from a read error. This chain connects TRBV11-2 to TRBJ2-2, with D perhaps matching TRBD1 or TRBD2 (7 bases each). This CDR3 contains 17 residues. Germline CDR1 is SGHAT and CDR2 is FQNNGV. CDR3 amino acids: CASSDPGGRGFAGEMFF. The DNA for the CDR3 is TGTGCCAGCAGCGACCCGGGGGGCAGGGGGTTCGCCGGGGAGATGTTTTTT.

There are many counts of this clonotype. The V and J genes are TRBV20-1 and TRBJ1-5; D not resolved. V dropped 7 bases and J dropped 12 bases, with 16 bases sitting between them. The germline V gene encodes CDR1 DFQATT and CDR2 SNEGSKA (reference sequence). There are 11 residues in the CDR3. The CDR3 DNA follows: TGCAGTGGGTTATACGAGGCGATCCAGCATTTT. Amino acid sequence: CSGLYEAIQHF.

This clonotype was observed a handful of times. A single base separates this from a much larger clone, so it may be a read error. The chain has TRBV11-2 and TRBJ1-2; D gene uncertain. The V and J ends lost 1 base and 9 bases respectively, with 15 bases between them. The CDR3 totals 14 residues. CDR1 is SGHAT and CDR2 is FQNNGV in the germline V gene. The DNA for the CDR3 is TGTGCCAGCAGCTTAGCAGTCAGAGCTGGGAGCTACACCTTC. Its translation: CASSLAVRAGSYTF.

Comments on this clonotype: Without the conserved terminal phenylalanine or tryptophan, this CDR3 likely stems from a read error. This chain joins TRBV11-3 and TRBJ2-2; no clear D gene. V was cut by 5 bases and J by 1 base, with 11 bases left in between. Germline CDR1 SGHNT, CDR2 YENEEA. This CDR3 comprises 15 residues. CDR3 amino acids: CASSLWSGNTGELFL. CDR3 coding DNA: TGTGCCAGCAGCCTTTGGTCAGGGAACACCGGGGAGCTGTTTTTA.

About this clonotype: Being one base from a much bigger clone, this may be a read error. The chain employs TRBV5-1 and TRBJ1-4; the D gene is possibly TRBD1 (6 bases). This CDR3 region has 14 residues. V lost 7 bases and J lost 10, with 20 bases in between. Germline V gene lookup returns CDR1 SGHRS and CDR2 YFSETQ. CDR3 DNA sequence: TGCGCCAGCCGCCCGGGCCCCGAGGGGGTAAAACTGTTTTTT. This translates into CASRPGPEGVKLFF.

Points on this clonotype: Because the CDR3 is missing its conserved closing phenylalanine or tryptophan, this is likely a read error. The chain recombines TRBV12-3 or TRBV12-4 with TRBJ2-7; 8 bases are shared with TRBD1. V shed 2 bases and J 5 bases; nucleotides not matched to a gene: 11. The CDR3 is 16 residues long. CDR3 in amino acids: CASSLFFGQGMNEQYI. For the CDR3, the DNA is TGTGCCAGCAGTTTATTTTTCGGACAGGGTATGAACGAGCAGTACATC.

The gene calls are TRBV10-1 and TRBJ2-5, with a weak D call TRBD1 (6 bases). The length of the CDR3 is 14 residues. Germline lookup yields CDR1 WNHNN and CDR2 SYGVQD (reference sequence). The V end lost 1 base, the J end lost 4 bases, and 10 bases lay between the germline ends. CDR3 DNA: TGCGCCAGCAGTGAGTACAGGGACCGAGAGACCCAGTACTTC. Translating it yields CASSEYRDRETQYF.

This clonotype appeared many times. In nucleotides, the CDR3 is TGCAGTGCTCGTCCGTCTGGGACATCGCGGCCAGATACGCAGTATTTT. Encoded protein: CSARPSGTSRPDTQYF. V usage is TRBV20-1 and J usage is TRBJ2-3; a possible D gene is TRBD1 (6 bases). CDR1 is DFQATT and CDR2 is SNEGSKA in the germline V gene (reference sequence). CDR3 length: 16 residues. Trimming shortened V by 5 bases and J by 4 bases, and 22 bases separated the two germline ends.

On this clonotype itself: At one boundary the junction diverges from the germline segment, which might be a read error. This chain joins TRBV4-3 and TRBJ1-4, with no clear D. Germline CDR1 is LGHNA and CDR2 is YSLEER. CDR3 length equals 16 residues. CDR3 sequence: CASSQGPVLTNDKLFF. The CDR3 coding sequence is TGCGCCAGCAGCCAAGGTCCCGTTCTTACTAATGATAAACTATTTTTT.

The gene calls are TRBV20-1 and TRBJ1-1; D not resolved. Germline CDR1 DFQATT, CDR2 SNEGSKA (reference sequence). This CDR3 region has 13 residues. Trimming shortened V by 5 bases and J by 8 bases, and 18 bases separated the two germline ends. CDR3 amino acids: CSAHLGISEEAFF. The DNA of the CDR3 is TGCAGTGCTCACCTGGGAATATCAGAAGAAGCTTTCTTT.

For this clonotype: Compared with germline, one end of the junction differs, possibly owing to a read error. The chain employs TRBV6-6 and TRBJ1-4, with TRBD1 identical over 9 bases. This CDR3 is built from 16 residues. Germline V gene lookup returns CDR1 MNHNY and CDR2 SVGAGI (reference sequence). CDR3 bases: TGTGCCAGCAGTCTAGGACAGGGGACAACAAATGAAGAACTGTTTTTT. Translation gives CASSLGQGTTNEELFF.

The chain links TRBV29-1 to TRBJ2-1, with D possibly being TRBD2 (7 bases). V lost 7 bases and J lost 7, with 20 bases in between. Germline lookup yields CDR1 SQVTM and CDR2 ANQGSEA. The CDR3 has 14 residues. The CDR3 region is CSGVGAGDSNEQFF. The CDR3 bases are TGCAGCGGGGTGGGGGCGGGAGACTCGAATGAGCAGTTCTTC.

This clonotype was recorded many times. V is TRBV29-1 and J is TRBJ1-1; D ambiguous. CDR1 is SQVTM, CDR2 ANQGSEA, per germline. V was pared by 4 bases and J by 1 base, with 10 bases between. CDR3 length: 13 amino acids. This CDR3 reads CSVASTANTEAFF. The CDR3 coding sequence is TGCAGCGTTGCCTCGACGGCGAACACTGAAGCTTTCTTT.

For this clonotype: Since the CDR3 does not end with the conserved phenylalanine or tryptophan, this likely comes from a read error. The rearrangement links TRBV11-2 to TRBJ2-5, with D unresolved. The CDR3 runs to 13 residues. The germline V gene encodes CDR1 SGHAT and CDR2 FQNNGV. Trimming cost V 5 bases and J 2 bases, with 9 bases left between them. The CDR3 bases are TGTGCCAGCAGCATCCGCCCTCAAGAGACCCAGTACTCC. Translation gives CASSIRPQETQYS.

As to this clonotype: As the CDR3 is not closed by the conserved phenylalanine or tryptophan, this likely results from a read error. The chain has TRBV6-5 and TRBJ2-7, with D uncertain. Germline values: CDR1 MNHEY, CDR2 SVGAGI. The length of the CDR3 is 13 residues. V was cut by 8 bases and J by 3 bases, with 14 bases left in between. This chain's CDR3 is CASVRSALYEQYL. The CDR3 DNA is TGTGCCAGCGTGCGGTCCGCCCTCTACGAGCAGTACCTC.

Concerning this clonotype: The junction departs from the called germline gene at one end, perhaps through a read error. The chain is built from TRBV6-1 and TRBJ2-7, with 7 bases that match TRBD2. CDR3 length: 15 residues. Germline CDR1 is MNHNS and CDR2 is SASEGT. CDR3 residues: CARGNGGVTRYEQYF. CDR3 in DNA: TGTGCCAGAGGCAATGGGGGGGTCACTCGCTACGAACAGTACTTC.

This chain uses TRBV11-1 with TRBJ2-5; no clear D gene. Trimming removed 3 bases from V and 14 bases from J, with 22 bases in between. CDR1 and CDR2 (germline): SGHAT, FQDESV (reference sequence). The CDR3 has 14 residues. This CDR3 reads CASSFTPGRETQYF. In DNA, the CDR3 is TGTGCCAGCAGCTTTACACCGGGTAGAGAGACTCAATACTTC.

Note on this clonotype: One end of the junction fails to match germline, which may point to a read error. This chain links TRBV20-1 with TRBJ1-1; D remains unclear. The length of the CDR3 is 14 residues. The V gene's germline CDR1 is DFQATT and CDR2 SNEGSKA (reference sequence). CDR3 protein: CSPRAGRSNTEAFF. As DNA, the CDR3 is TGCAGTCCTAGAGCGGGAAGATCGAACACTGAAGCTTTCTTT.

The gene calls are TRBV30 and TRBJ2-2, with TRBD2 matching over 12 bases. CDR1 is GTSNPN, CDR2 SVGIG, per germline (reference sequence). This CDR3 region has 15 residues. V dropped 4 bases and J dropped 5; count of bases not matched to a gene: 5. The CDR3 spells CAWTSGGAGTGELFF. The CDR3 DNA is TGTGCCTGGACTAGCGGGGGGGCCGGTACCGGGGAGCTGTTTTTT.

This clonotype has only a few counts. Mismatch with germline at one junction end may stem from a read error. V and J are TRBV20-1 and TRBJ1-1; TRBD1 might be the D (6 bases). Germline lookup yields CDR1 DFQATT and CDR2 SNEGSKA (reference sequence). This CDR3 has 14 residues. CDR3 nucleotide sequence: TGCGGTGCACAGATAGGGGGTCGGAACACTGGAGCTTTCTTT. It yields the protein CGAQIGGRNTGAFF.

A note on this clonotype: At one of its ends the junction is not consistent with the germline gene, which may arise from a read error. This rearrangement joins TRBV20-1 to TRBJ1-4; D gene unclear. The germline V gene has CDR1 DFQATT and CDR2 SNEGSKA (reference sequence). This CDR3 has 12 amino acids. The CDR3 sequence is CNATSPGRKLFF. For the CDR3, the DNA is TGCAATGCTACATCGCCGGGGAGAAAACTGTTTTTT.

The genes are TRBV7-9 and TRBJ2-7; 8 bases fit TRBD1. V shed 5 bases and J 3 bases; nucleotides not matched to a gene: 6. The CDR3 totals 14 residues. Germline V lookup: CDR1 SEHNR, CDR2 FQNEAQ (reference sequence). Here the CDR3 DNA reads TGTGCCAGCAGCAGCTCCGGGACAGGCTACGAGCAGTACTTC. Its translation: CASSSSGTGYEQYF.

Points on this clonotype: It may be a read error: a sequence one base away is much more abundant. The chain carries TRBV4-2 and TRBJ1-1; maybe TRBD1 (5 bases). CDR3 length: 13 amino acids. Germline CDR1 reads LGHNA; CDR2 reads YNFKEQ. Trimming shortened V by 8 bases and J by 1 base, and 11 bases separated the two germline ends. The CDR3 region is CASGRGENTEAFF. In DNA, the CDR3 is TGTGCCAGCGGCCGGGGGGAGAACACTGAAGCTTTCTTT.

Worth noting for this clonotype: A much larger clonotype is one base distant, so this may be a read error. The gene calls are TRBV5-1 and TRBJ2-1; the match to TRBD1 covers 8 bases. The germline V gene has CDR1 SGHRS and CDR2 YFSETQ. The V gene end was trimmed by 1 base and the J gene end by 5 bases; junction bases not matched to a gene: 5. This CDR3 contains 15 residues. The CDR3 spells CASSLFGQGDNEQFF. Here the CDR3 DNA reads TGCGCCAGCAGCTTGTTTGGACAGGGAGACAATGAGCAGTTCTTC.

Turning to this clonotype: This clone may be a read error of a much larger clone one base away. V usage is TRBV20-1 and J usage is TRBJ1-6; tentatively, D is TRBD1 (6 bases). Germline V lookup: CDR1 DFQATT, CDR2 SNEGSKA (reference sequence). The CDR3 spans 16 residues. The CDR3 protein is CSTRDRRGPSNSPLHF. The CDR3 DNA reads TGCAGTACTAGAGATCGCCGGGGGCCCAGTAATTCACCCCTCCACTTT.

The sample holds many counts of this clonotype. V usage is TRBV11-3 and J usage is TRBJ1-1; the match to TRBD1 covers 8 bases. This CDR3 has 15 residues. CDR1 and CDR2 (germline): SGHNT, YENEEA. With V trimmed by 0 bases and J by 4 bases, 4 bases remained unmatched. The CDR3 nucleotides read TGTGCCAGCAGCTTAGATCAGGGGGCAGGCACTGAAGCTTTCTTT. Its translation is CASSLDQGAGTEAFF.

Details on this clonotype: A much larger clone differs by one base, so this may be a read error. The CDR3 carries no conserved terminal phenylalanine or tryptophan, so it likely arises from a read error. This rearrangement joins TRBV4-3 to TRBJ1-2, with no clear D. The CDR3 loop spans 14 amino acids. Trimming pared 1 base from V and 2 bases from J, leaving 8 bases between. Germline-derived CDR1 and CDR2 are LGHNA and YSLEER. CDR3 region: CASSQVDGNYGYTL. The CDR3 DNA sequence: TGCGCCAGCAGCCAAGTTGACGGCAACTATGGCTACACCTTG.